Each of the 32 T cell receptor beta chains below was sequenced from the same sample in a study of shared clonotypes between healthy human individuals. Sequenced by immunoSEQ multiplex PCR; TCRdb stores in-frame clones only, minus some. This table has roughly 1 million clones, about 70% appearing once. Sequencing was performed on memory CD4+ T cells sorted from blood. As to subset: CD45RA-negative fraction. These TCRs come from a man aged 18 to 30 in good health.

The rearrangement links TRBV6-6 to TRBJ2-7, with TRBD1 matching 8 bases. This CDR3 has 11 amino acids. Trimming removed 5 bases from V and 12 bases from J; junction bases left unmatched: 6. Germline CDR1 reads MNHNY; CDR2 reads SVGAGI (reference sequence). CDR3 coding DNA: TGTGCCAGCAGTGCCGGACAGGGCCGGTACTTC. Amino acid sequence: CASSAGQGRYF.

The chain couples TRBV23-1 to TRBJ2-7; 8 bases line up with TRBD2. TRBV23-1 is recorded as an ORF, its role being uncertain. V shed 4 bases and J 2 bases; nucleotides not matched to a gene: 10. The CDR3 spans 16 residues. The CDR3 reads CASSPTLTSAAYEQYF. CDR3 in DNA: TGCGCCAGCAGTCCAACCCTGACTAGCGCAGCCTACGAGCAGTACTTC.

The chain has TRBV13 and TRBJ1-2; D call uncertain. V was pared by 5 bases and J by 4 bases, with 8 bases between. CDR1 and CDR2 (germline): PRHDT, FYEKMQ (reference sequence). The CDR3 consists of 12 residues. DNA for the CDR3: TGTGCCAGCAGCCTCACATTCTATGGCTACACCTTC. This sequence encodes CASSLTFYGYTF. Full variable domain (outside the CDR3, taken from reference TRBV13 and TRBJ1-2): AAGVIQSPRHLIKEKRETATLKCYPIPRHDTVYWYQQGPGQDPQFLISFYEKMQSDKGSIPDRFSAQQFSDYHSELNMSSLELGDSALYFCASSLTFYGYTFGSGTRLTVV.

The chain combines TRBV7-3 with TRBJ2-3, with 7 bases aligning to TRBD2. Germline CDR1 SGHTA, CDR2 FQGTGA. Trimming took 5 bases from V and 8 from J; bases not matched to a gene: 7. CDR3 size: 13 residues. For the CDR3, the DNA is TGTGCCAGCAGCGCCTCCCCGGGGGGTACGCAGTATTTT. Encoded protein: CASSASPGGTQYF.

V and J are TRBV6-6 and TRBJ1-1; TRBD1 is a possible D gene (5 bases). The germline CDR1 and CDR2 sequences are MNHNY and SVGAGI (reference sequence). With 4 bases removed from V and 5 bases from J, the gap between germline ends came to 17 bases. The CDR3 has 15 amino acids. The CDR3 spells CASSSPRGVGTEAFF. The CDR3 DNA reads TGTGCCAGCAGTTCCCCACGGGGGGTAGGGACTGAAGCTTTCTTT.

V and J are TRBV10-3 and TRBJ2-5; 9 nucleotides agree with TRBD2. The CDR3 is made up of 15 amino acids. Germline lookup yields CDR1 ENHRY and CDR2 SYGVKD. Losses at the gene ends were 6 bases for V and 1 base for J; bases not matched to a gene: 6. As DNA, the CDR3 is TGTGCCATCAGGTTGGGCGGGAGGGCCCAAGAGACCCAGTACTTC. This sequence encodes CAIRLGGRAQETQYF.

Comment on this clone: Other DNA sequences from this sample encode an identical CDR3 as well. The chain combines TRBV5-1 with TRBJ2-5; a weak D match, TRBD1 (6 bases). Per the germline V gene, CDR1 is SGHRS and CDR2 is YFSETQ. CDR3 length: 15 amino acids. V lost 0 bases and J 3 bases, leaving 12 bases between the germline ends. CDR3 sequence: CASSLDGRGKETQYF. CDR3 nucleotides: TGCGCCAGCAGCTTGGATGGCAGGGGAAAAGAGACCCAGTACTTC. Full variable domain (remainder filled in from reference TRBV5-1 and TRBJ2-5): KAGVTQTPRYLIKTRGQQVTLSCSPISGHRSVSWYQQTPGQGLQFLFEYFSETQRNKGNFPGRFSGRQFSNSRSEMNVSTLELGDSALYLCASSLDGRGKETQYFGPGTRLLVL.

Details on this clone: Other DNA sequences in the sample encode the same CDR3. V usage is TRBV5-1 and J usage is TRBJ2-3, with D perhaps TRBD2 (6 bases). The CDR3 has 15 residues. Trimming cost V 3 bases and J 1 base, with 12 bases left between them. CDR1 is SGHRS, CDR2 YFSETQ, per germline. The CDR3 coding sequence is TGCGCCAGCAGCTGGGGGGACTCACGCACAGATACGCAGTATTTT. The encoded protein is CASSWGDSRTDTQYF.

This chain connects TRBV2 to TRBJ1-6; TRBD1 matches at 8 bases. Germline CDR1 and CDR2: SNHLY and FYNNEI. The CDR3 consists of 15 residues. The V and J ends lost 7 bases and 7 bases, in that order; junction bases with no gene match: 9. CDR3 sequence reads: CASILGQGKNSPLHF. CDR3 nucleotides: TGTGCCAGCATCCTAGGACAGGGCAAAAATTCACCCCTCCACTTT.

V gene TRBV5-6 combines with J gene TRBJ1-5; D remains ambiguous. The germline V gene encodes CDR1 SGHDT and CDR2 YYEEEE. The length of the CDR3 is 13 residues. V was trimmed by 1 base and J by 4 bases, leaving 6 bases between them. The CDR3 here is CASSLNPNQPQHF. The DNA of the CDR3 is TGTGCCAGCAGCTTGAACCCTAATCAGCCCCAGCATTTT.

The chain combines TRBV18 with TRBJ2-3, with D unclear. The CDR3 spans 17 residues. Looked up from germline, CDR1 is KGHSH and CDR2 is LQKENI. Trimming removed 5 bases from V and 1 base from J, with 19 bases in between. CDR3 protein: CASSGFGTPYRTDTQYF. CDR3 DNA: TGTGCCAGCTCAGGGTTTGGAACCCCTTATCGCACAGATACGCAGTATTTT.

The gene calls are TRBV18 and TRBJ2-1, with 11 bases identical to TRBD2. The CDR3 totals 17 residues. With V trimmed by 4 bases and J by 6 bases, 11 bases remained unmatched. The V gene's germline CDR1 is KGHSH and CDR2 LQKENI. CDR3 region: CASSQLEPGLAGNEQFF. Written as DNA, the CDR3 is TGTGCCAGCTCACAACTCGAACCCGGACTAGCGGGCAATGAGCAGTTCTTC.

This chain uses TRBV6-1 with TRBJ2-5; tentatively, D is TRBD2 (6 bases). Trimming removed 7 bases at V and 4 bases at J, with 19 bases between. The CDR3 runs 15 residues. Per germline, CDR1 MNHNS and CDR2 SASEGT. CDR3 loop: CASKVAVPLGETQYF. CDR3 coding DNA: TGTGCCAGCAAGGTAGCGGTACCACTTGGAGAGACCCAGTACTTC.

This clone has a single count. The J gene is TRBJ2-1, the V gene TRBV7-9; 10 bases map to TRBD2. Looked up from germline, CDR1 is SEHNR and CDR2 is FQNEAQ (reference sequence). This CDR3 contains 14 residues. V was pared by 6 bases and J by 10 bases, with 9 bases of the junction left unmatched. CDR3 loop: CASRNSGRAGEQFF. CDR3 nucleotide sequence: TGTGCCAGCAGAAACAGCGGGAGGGCTGGGGAGCAGTTCTTC.

A few counts support this clone. The gene calls are TRBV28 and TRBJ1-4; D remains ambiguous. This CDR3 comprises 16 residues. Trimming stripped 3 bases from V and 0 bases from J, with 11 bases between. Germline V gene data show CDR1 as MDHEN and CDR2 as SYDVKM. The DNA for the CDR3 is TGTGCCAGCAGTTTGGGAGCGAAAGCAACTAATGAAAAACTGTTTTTT. Protein sequence: CASSLGAKATNEKLFF. Using reference TRBV28 and TRBJ1-4 for the parts outside the CDR3, the full variable domain is DVKVTQSSRYLVKRTGEKVFLECVQDMDHENMFWYRQDPGLGLRLIYFSYDVKMKEKGDIPEGYSVSREKKERFSLILESASTNQTSMYLCASSLGAKATNEKLFFGSGTQLSVL.

The chain recombines TRBV7-9 with TRBJ2-7; no firm D call. CDR1 SEHNR and CDR2 FQNEAQ come from the germline V gene (reference sequence). Trimming removed 4 bases at V and 3 bases at J, with 16 bases between. There are 15 residues in the CDR3. CDR3 loop: CASSSSYMSDYEQYF. The DNA of the CDR3 is TGTGCCAGCAGCTCCTCTTATATGTCCGACTACGAGCAGTACTTC.

The chain links TRBV29-1 to TRBJ2-7; D ambiguous. The length of the CDR3 is 11 residues. Per germline, CDR1 SQVTM and CDR2 ANQGSEA. Trimming took off 4 bases at V and 1 base at J, with 5 bases between the two ends. The CDR3 is CSVGHSYEQYF. CDR3 coding DNA: TGCAGCGTTGGACATTCCTACGAGCAGTACTTC.

This rearrangement joins TRBV28 to TRBJ1-1; 7 bases align to TRBD1. Germline V gives CDR1 MDHEN, CDR2 SYDVKM. This CDR3 spans 16 amino acids. Trimming cost V 2 bases and J 1 base; bases outside gene matches: 7. The CDR3 DNA reads as TGTGCCAGCAGTTTAATCCGGCAGGGGGGGAACACTGAAGCTTTCTTT. It yields the protein CASSLIRQGGNTEAFF.

This clone has a handful of counts. V is TRBV10-2 and J is TRBJ2-1, with a tentative D call TRBD2 (5 bases). Trimming cost V 7 bases and J 8 bases, with 12 bases left between them. From germline, CDR1 is WSHSY and CDR2 SAAADI. The length of the CDR3 is 12 residues. This chain's CDR3 is CASTLTRDEQFF. The DNA of the CDR3 is TGCGCCAGCACCCTCACTAGAGATGAGCAGTTCTTC.

The chain recombines TRBV2 with TRBJ2-3; D remains unclear. CDR1 is SNHLY and CDR2 is FYNNEI in the germline V gene. The V gene lost 3 bases and the J gene lost 4 bases, with 5 bases spanning the gap. The CDR3 spans 12 residues. DNA of the CDR3: TGTGCCAGCAGTGAGGTCGCAGATACGCAGTATTTT. Amino acid sequence: CASSEVADTQYF. Full variable domain (rest looked up from reference TRBV2 and TRBJ2-3): EPEVTQTPSHQVTQMGQEVILRCVPISNHLYFYWYRQILGQKVEFLVSFYNNEISEKSEIFDDQFSVERPDGSNFTLKIRSTKLEDSAMYFCASSEVADTQYFGPGTRLTVL.

This chain links TRBV5-6 with TRBJ2-5; TRBD1 matches at 8 bases. The CDR3 has 13 amino acids. Germline CDR1 and CDR2: SGHDT and YYEEEE. The V and J ends lost 4 bases and 4 bases, in that order; junction bases with no gene match: 3. The CDR3 bases are TGTGCCAGCAGCCCGGGACAGGCAGAGACCCAGTACTTC. It codes for CASSPGQAETQYF.

Worth noting for this clone: An end of the junction does not agree with germline; a read error may underlie this. The V gene is TRBV5-1, the J gene TRBJ2-7; 11 nucleotides line up with TRBD1. The CDR3 contains 18 residues. Germline V gene lookup returns CDR1 SGHRS and CDR2 YFSETQ. CDR3 DNA sequence: TGCGCCAGCAGCTTAAGTTTCTCCGGACAGGGGGCGCGAAGATCCATCCTTTTC. Encoded protein: CASSLSFSGQGARRSILF.

The CDR3 loop reads CASSQDFTSGSPDTQYF. In nucleotides, the CDR3 is TGCGCCAGCAGCCAAGATTTCACTAGCGGGAGCCCAGATACGCAGTATTTT. The chain is built from TRBV4-3 and TRBJ2-3, with TRBD2 identical over 11 bases. Germline lookup yields CDR1 LGHNA and CDR2 YSLEER. V lost 0 bases to trimming and J lost 4 bases; unmatched junction nucleotides: 6. This CDR3 region has 17 residues.

This chain joins TRBV29-1 and TRBJ2-5; tentatively, D is TRBD2 (7 bases). Trimming pared 2 bases from V and 5 bases from J, leaving 12 bases between. The CDR3 is 13 amino acids. The germline V gene has CDR1 SQVTM and CDR2 ANQGSEA. Here the CDR3 reads CSVERGGGETQYF. The CDR3, as DNA: TGCAGCGTTGAAAGAGGGGGAGGGGAGACCCAGTACTTC.

This rearrangement joins TRBV5-1 to TRBJ2-5; D possibly corresponds to TRBD2 (5 bases). CDR3 length: 15 amino acids. V lost 0 bases, J lost 4 bases, and 13 bases lay in between. Germline lookup yields CDR1 SGHRS and CDR2 YFSETQ. CDR3 region: CASSLGPGTPETQYF. The CDR3 nucleotides are TGCGCCAGCAGCTTGGGGCCGGGAACCCCAGAGACCCAGTACTTC.

The chain couples TRBV30 to TRBJ2-7; D is unresolved. Germline-derived CDR1 and CDR2 are GTSNPN and SVGIG (reference sequence). The CDR3 runs to 16 residues. V was trimmed by 0 bases and J by 4 bases, leaving 19 bases between them. CDR3 region: CAWSVPRSSGVYEQYF. The CDR3 DNA reads as TGTGCCTGGAGTGTCCCTCGTAGTTCTGGAGTTTACGAGCAGTACTTC.

Written as DNA, the CDR3 is TGCGCCAGCAGCTTGATCGGGGGCACCTACGAGCAGTACTTC. This gives the protein CASSLIGGTYEQYF. V usage is TRBV5-1 and J usage is TRBJ2-7; D might be TRBD1 or TRBD2, each matching 6 bases. This CDR3 is built from 14 residues. The germline V gene encodes CDR1 SGHRS and CDR2 YFSETQ. The ends were cut back, 1 base at V and 2 bases at J, with 10 bases in the middle.

A remark on this clone: Since a much larger clone is just one base distant, this may be a read error. Distinct nucleotide sequences in the sample also encode this CDR3. The chain carries TRBV25-1 and TRBJ2-7, with TRBD1 as a possible D gene (6 bases). Trimming left V 2 bases short and J 4 bases short, with 6 bases between. This CDR3 comprises 12 residues. The V gene's germline CDR1 is MGHDK and CDR2 SYGVNS. The CDR3 region is CASSEQGYEQYF. The CDR3 DNA follows: TGTGCCAGCAGTGAACAGGGGTACGAGCAGTACTTC.

This clone was seen only once. The same CDR3 also results from other DNA sequences found in this sample. The V gene is TRBV2, the J gene TRBJ2-7; D remains ambiguous. CDR1 and CDR2 (germline): SNHLY, FYNNEI. The length of the CDR3 is 11 residues. Trimming took off 6 bases at V and 3 bases at J, with 6 bases between the two ends. The CDR3 sequence: CASRQSYEQYF. Written as DNA, the CDR3 is TGTGCCAGCAGGCAGAGCTACGAGCAGTACTTC.

This chain connects TRBV7-2 to TRBJ2-7, with D possibly TRBD2 on 6 matching bases. V lost 0 bases to trimming and J lost 4 bases, with 13 bases between them. The CDR3 covers 15 residues. The V gene's germline CDR1 is SGHTA and CDR2 FQGNSA. DNA for the CDR3: TGTGCCAGCAGCTTAGCGGAGGGAGGTCGATACGAGCAGTACTTC. Protein sequence: CASSLAEGGRYEQYF. Drawing the rest from reference TRBV7-2 and TRBJ2-7, the complete variable domain is GAGVSQSPSNKVTEKGKDVELRCDPISGHTALYWYRQSLGQGLEFLIYFQGNSAPDKSGLPSDRFSAERTGGSVSTLTIQRTQQEDSAVYLCASSLAEGGRYEQYFGPGTRLTVT.

The chain couples TRBV30 to TRBJ2-7; 15 positions agree with TRBD2. The CDR3 consists of 17 residues. Trimming removed 1 base from V and 2 bases from J; junction bases left unmatched: 6. CDR1 and CDR2 (germline): GTSNPN, SVGIG (reference sequence). The CDR3 DNA follows: TGTGCCTGGAGTGGGGGACTAGCGGGAGGTCCCGCCTACGAGCAGTACTTC. It yields the protein CAWSGGLAGGPAYEQYF.

About this clone: Other DNA sequences in this specimen translate into the identical CDR3. This chain uses TRBV5-1 with TRBJ1-1, with TRBD1 matching over 7 bases. The CDR3 is 14 residues long. Germline CDR1 SGHRS, CDR2 YFSETQ. The V gene end was trimmed by 5 bases and the J gene end by 1 base; junction bases not matched to a gene: 5. CDR3 nucleotides: TGCGCCAGCAGTACCTCAGGGGGGAACACTGAAGCTTTCTTT. Amino acid sequence: CASSTSGGNTEAFF.